This T cell receptor beta chain was obtained from a study of OX40 agonist ivuxolimab in advanced cancers. The wider study: Patients received ivuxolimab, an intravenous treatment, every 2 weeks at 0.01 to 10 mg/kg. Dose-escalation patients' cancers were hepatocellular carcinoma, melanoma, renal cell or head and neck cancer. Broader study findings: The study did not work out the antigen specificity of the expanded peripheral T cells. Circulating CD4+ and CD8+ T cells showed clonal expansion by week 6 at 0.1 to 3.0 mg/kg.

In regard to this clone: Its antigen is unidentified.

The assay was immunoSEQ multiplex PCR, and TCRdb's table has in-frame clones only and misses some. The top ten clones hold 0.32% of a sample with 77,000 or so clones, roughly 91% of them seen once. The CDR3 runs 13 residues. V lost 5 bases to trimming and J lost 1 base, with 9 bases between them. CDR1 LNHDA and CDR2 SQIVND come from the germline V gene (reference sequence). This sequence joins TRBV19 and TRBJ2-7, with D possibly being TRBD1 (5 bases). Sequenced material: CD4+ or CD8+ T cells sorted from blood, taken in a trial of the OX40 agonist ivuxolimab. The source is an adult with an advanced solid tumor such as melanoma, head and neck, liver or kidney cancer. CDR3 residues: CASSSRDSYEQYF. The CDR3 nucleotides are TGTGCCAGTAGTTCCAGGGATTCCTACGAGCAGTACTTC.